Below, 22 T cell receptor beta chains from the same sample are listed, as sequenced in a study of monozygotic twins with inflammatory bowel disease. TCRdb re-called the 5' RACE reads; every CDR3 protein appears as one record, without DNA. This sample lists approximately 400,000 distinct CDR3 sequences; its ten largest clones have about 2.3%. The sample was blood. Receptors were obtained from a human donor with ulcerative colitis or Crohn's disease, or a healthy co-twin of an affected twin (not recorded which).

V gene TRBV4-1 combines with J gene TRBJ2-7; lacking DNA, the TRBD1 call made by TCRdb goes unchecked. This CDR3 is built from 16 residues. The germline V gene has CDR1 MGHRA and CDR2 YSYEKL. The CDR3 spells CASSQTGQRSSYEQYF.

V is TRBV5-1 and J is TRBJ2-7; checking the TCRdb D call of TRBD2 is not possible without DNA. The CDR3 consists of 16 residues. Germline V CDR1 and CDR2: SGHRS, YFSETQ. The CDR3 loop reads CASSFGTSGASYEQYF.

The rearrangement links TRBV4-3 to TRBJ1-2; TCRdb picks TRBD1, but there is no DNA to check that call. The germline gives CDR1 LGHNA, CDR2 YSLEER. This CDR3 is 14 amino acids long. The CDR3 reads CASSQDGINYGYTF.

J is TRBJ1-1 and V is TRBV6-6. Germline CDR1 is MNHNY and CDR2 is SVGAGI (reference sequence). There are 13 residues in the CDR3. The chain's CDR3 is CASSLGRHTEAFF.

The rearrangement joins TRBV20-1 to TRBJ1-6. The CDR3 spans 15 residues. From germline, CDR1 is DFQATT and CDR2 SNEGSKA (reference sequence). The CDR3 spells CSARDQGGFNSPLHF.

The gene calls are TRBV3-1 and TRBJ2-5; TCRdb outputs TRBD1, but without DNA this stays unchecked. The CDR3 contains 13 residues. CDR1 and CDR2 from the germline V gene are LGHDT and YNNKEL (reference sequence). The CDR3 spells CASTIGQGETQYF.

V gene TRBV6-1 combines with J gene TRBJ1-2. The CDR3 is 14 amino acids. Germline CDR1 reads MNHNS; CDR2 reads SASEGT. The CDR3 here is CASSEAGKAYGYTF.

The chain links TRBV5-5 to TRBJ2-5; TCRdb reports TRBD1, a call that lacks DNA to check it against. In germline, CDR1 is SGHKS, CDR2 YYEKEE (reference sequence). This CDR3 is built from 16 residues. The CDR3 sequence is CASSLVGARGQETQYF.

This sequence joins TRBV20-1 and TRBJ1-2; there is no DNA to check the TCRdb D call of TRBD1. The CDR3 is made up of 17 amino acids. CDR1 and CDR2 (germline): DFQATT, SNEGSKA (reference sequence). The CDR3 loop reads CSASNDRGASGAYGYTF.

The chain uses TRBV7-2 and TRBJ1-1. The CDR3 covers 12 residues. The germline V gene encodes CDR1 SGHTA and CDR2 FQGNSA. The CDR3 here is CASSKRSTEAFF.

This chain joins TRBV5-1 and TRBJ2-7; TCRdb returns TRBD1, unconfirmable since there is no DNA. The CDR3 covers 14 residues. CDR1 and CDR2 (germline): SGHRS, YFSETQ. This CDR3 is CASSFSQGAYEQYF.

The CDR3 spells CASSVVIGQSTYGYTF. V and J are TRBV9 and TRBJ1-2; TCRdb selects TRBD1, and the lack of DNA leaves this call unchecked. This CDR3 is 16 amino acids long. Germline V CDR1 and CDR2: SGDLS, YYNGEE. The whole variable domain, remainder taken from reference TRBV9 and TRBJ1-2, is DSGVTQTPKHLITATGQRVTLRCSPRSGDLSVYWYQQSLDQGLQFLIQYYNGEERAKGNILERFSAQQFPDLHSELNLSSLELGDSALYFCASSVVIGQSTYGYTFGSGTRLTVV.

CDR3 region: CASSRTGEIHEQYF. The V call is TRBV12-3 or TRBV12-4, the J call TRBJ2-7; there is no DNA to check the TCRdb D call of TRBD1. There are 14 residues in the CDR3.

This chain joins TRBV6-5 and TRBJ1-2; the D call from TCRdb, TRBD1, cannot be confirmed without DNA. CDR1 and CDR2 from the germline V gene are MNHEY and SVGAGI. The CDR3 covers 14 residues. CDR3 amino acids: CASSSGPGSYGYTF.

V is TRBV28 and J is TRBJ1-5; checking the TCRdb D call of TRBD1 is not possible without DNA. The CDR3 totals 16 residues. The germline V gene has CDR1 MDHEN and CDR2 SYDVKM. CDR3 loop: CASSIPWDSLNQPQHF.

The gene calls are TRBV5-1 and TRBJ1-3; the D call of TRBD1 rests on TCRdb alone, since no DNA is present to check it. There are 14 residues in the CDR3. The germline V gene encodes CDR1 SGHRS and CDR2 YFSETQ. This chain's CDR3 is CASSQREDGNTIYF.

The chain links TRBV4-3 to TRBJ2-7; TCRdb names TRBD2, which stays unverified in the absence of DNA. The CDR3 consists of 14 residues. Germline V lookup: CDR1 LGHNA, CDR2 YSLEER. CDR3 protein: CASSQGGTNYEQYF.

This chain connects TRBV7-9 to TRBJ2-7; the D call of TRBD1 rests on TCRdb alone, since no DNA is present to check it. This CDR3 has 14 residues. Per germline, CDR1 SEHNR and CDR2 FQNEAQ (reference sequence). CDR3: CASSSKTGFYEQYF.

This chain connects TRBV5-1 to TRBJ2-3; TCRdb gives TRBD1 as the D gene, but with no DNA this cannot be confirmed. In germline, CDR1 is SGHRS, CDR2 YFSETQ. The CDR3 has 15 amino acids. The CDR3 protein is CASSDTGQSTDTQYF.

The chain combines TRBV19 with TRBJ2-1; TCRdb designates TRBD1, a call that cannot be tested without DNA. This CDR3 comprises 18 residues. Germline-derived CDR1 and CDR2 are LNHDA and SQIVND (reference sequence). The CDR3 here is CASSIDLGGGLDYNEQFF.

The chain employs TRBV10-3 and TRBJ2-3; TCRdb's D call, TRBD1, is unchecked because there is no DNA. The CDR3 length is 15 residues. The germline V gene encodes CDR1 ENHRY and CDR2 SYGVKD. CDR3 residues: CAISAQSGVPDTQYF.

The chain recombines TRBV28 with TRBJ2-7; the D call from TCRdb, TRBD1, cannot be confirmed without DNA. The CDR3 consists of 14 residues. In germline, CDR1 is MDHEN, CDR2 SYDVKM. This CDR3 is CASSSLTGSYEQYF.